A selection of T cell receptor beta chains follows, all from one sample in a study of radiation and T cells in renal cell carcinoma. Sequencing used immunoSEQ multiplex PCR; TCRdb keeps in-frame clones, though not all of them. This sample has about 150,000 clones, with 88% found just once. The sample consisted of blood, taken from a patient whose treatment included radiotherapy and nephrectomy. These TCRs come from a woman between 70 and 85 years old with renal cell carcinoma. Both conserved end residues are part of each CDR3. D genes are given only for firm matches. Size values are once, few and many counts, or a class for expanded clones, and some rows have none.

TRBD1 TRBJ1-1 TRBV9 NA TGTGCCAGCAGCGTAGCGGCAGGGGGTGGCACTGAAGCTTTCTTT CASSVAAGGGTEAFF
TRBD2 TRBJ2-7 TRBV6-1 NA TGTGCCAGCAGTGAAGAATCGGGAGGCGAGCAGTACTTC CASSEESGGEQYF
NA TRBJ2-7 TRBV6-1 NA TGTGCCAGCATGGAGTACGAGCAGTACTTC CASMEYEQYF
TRBD2 TRBJ2-3 TRBV7-2 NA TGTGCCAGCAGCTCCCGTCGGGGAGGGATAGATACGCAGTATTTT CASSSRRGGIDTQYF
NA TRBJ1-2 TRBV5-4 NA TGTGCCAGCAGCCCCGGACGGACAGACGATTTCTATGGCTACACCTTC CASSPGRTDDFYGYTF
TRBD2 TRBJ2-5 TRBV7-7 NA TGTGCTAGCAGCTTGGGCGGGGGGGCCCCAGAGACCCAGTACTTC CASSLGGGAPETQYF
TRBD1 TRBJ1-2 TRBV19 NA TGTGCCAGTAACCCCCGGGACAGCTATGGCTACACCTTC CASNPRDSYGYTF
NA TRBJ2-5 TRBV27 NA TGTGCCAGCAGTCGGGCGGACTTACAAGAGACCCAGTACTTC CASSRADLQETQYF
NA TRBJ1-4 TRBV28 NA TGTGCCAGCAGTTTGAGTGATGGGGCGTGGGGTGAAAAACTGTTTTTT CASSLSDGAWGEKLFF
TRBD1 TRBJ2-2 TRBV19 NA TGTGCCAGTACCATGGGACAGGCGAACACCGGGGAGCTGTTTTTT CASTMGQANTGELFF
NA TRBJ2-7 TRBV19 few TGTGCCAGTAGTTTCTCCTACGAGCAGTACTTC CASSFSYEQYF
NA TRBJ2-5 TRBV10-3 NA TGTGCCATCAGTGAAACAGGGATGGAGACCCAGTACTTC CAISETGMETQYF
NA TRBJ1-2 TRBV28 NA TGTGCCAGCAGTCCAAACGGCCAGGGACTCTCTGGCTACACCTTC CASSPNGQGLSGYTF
NA TRBJ2-3 TRBV4-1 NA TGCGCCAGCAGCGCAGGGACGCCGCAAGATACGCAGTATTTT CASSAGTPQDTQYF
NA TRBJ2-5 TRBV18 NA TGTGCCAGCCCAAAAGGACGGCTAAGAGAGACCCAGTACTTC CASPKGRLRETQYF
TRBD1 TRBJ2-7 TRBV11-2 once TGTGCCAGCAGCGCACGACAGGGGCCTTCCTACGAGCAGTACTTC CASSARQGPSYEQYF
TRBD1 TRBJ1-1 TRBV10-3 few TGTGCCATCAGTGGGGGACAGTTGGGTGAAGCTTTCTTT CAISGGQLGEAFF
NA TRBJ1-1 TRBV7-9 NA TGTGCCGGCCGGAAGAGGGGGAACACTGAAGCTTTCTTT CAGRKRGNTEAFF